These 8 T cell receptor beta chains were sequenced from one sample in a study of T-cell memory formation after mild COVID-19. TCRdb used MiXCR to reprocess the 5' RACE reads, holding one entry per CDR3 protein. The sample carries about 180,000 distinct CDR3 sequences, around 16% recorded once. The specimen sequenced was PBMCs or a T cell subset sorted from them (not recorded which). Receptor source: an adult woman who had mild COVID-19 (a few samples of this study predate the infection). Cell type and time point are not known.

This clonotype was observed a handful of times. V is TRBV20-1 and J is TRBJ2-7; TRBD2 matches at 11 bases. J lost 3 bases, V lost 3 bases, and 4 bases had no gene match. CDR3 length: 14 residues. Germline lookup yields CDR1 DFQATT and CDR2 SNEGSKA (reference sequence). CDR3 sequence: CSARAGTSGYEQYF. The CDR3 nucleotides read TGCAGTGCTAGGGCCGGGACTAGCGGCTACGAGCAGTACTTC.

The rearrangement links TRBV7-2 to TRBJ2-1; 8 nucleotides match TRBD1. V dropped 8 bases and J dropped 4; count of bases not matched to a gene: 10. CDR1 is SGHTA, CDR2 FQGNSA, per germline. The CDR3 loop spans 15 amino acids. For the CDR3, the DNA is TGTGCCAGCGGAACCCCGGGACAGGCTTACAATGAGCAGTTCTTC. This encodes CASGTPGQAYNEQFF.

Only a few counts were recorded for this clonotype. This chain links TRBV7-3 with TRBJ2-1; 10 positions agree with TRBD2. Trimming cost V 3 bases and J 7 bases; bases outside gene matches: 6. From germline, CDR1 is SGHTA and CDR2 FQGTGA. The length of the CDR3 is 15 residues. Here the CDR3 reads CASSFSAGGPNEQFF. The CDR3 nucleotides read TGTGCCAGCAGCTTCTCAGCGGGAGGGCCAAATGAGCAGTTCTTC.

The rearrangement uses TRBV7-3 and TRBJ2-5, with D tentatively TRBD1 (6 bases). V was clipped by 5 bases and J by 3 bases, with 10 bases between them. This CDR3 comprises 13 residues. The germline gives CDR1 SGHTA, CDR2 FQGTGA. CDR3 sequence (DNA): TGTGCCAGCAGCCGAGGACAGAAAGAGACCCAGTACTTC. Translating it yields CASSRGQKETQYF.

CDR3 sequence (DNA): TGTGCCAGCAGCGTAGCGGGACAGGGGGCATCCTACGAGCAGTACTTC. This translates into CASSVAGQGASYEQYF. V and J are TRBV9 and TRBJ2-7, with 12 bases fitting TRBD1. This CDR3 is 16 amino acids long. Germline CDR1 SGDLS, CDR2 YYNGEE. V lost 0 bases and J lost 1; bases outside the gene matches: 2.

V and J are TRBV24-1 and TRBJ1-1; D might be TRBD1 (6 bases). Between the trimmed V and J ends, which lost 5 bases and 2 bases, there was a span of 17 bases. This CDR3 region has 16 residues. In germline, CDR1 is KGHDR, CDR2 SFDVKD. The CDR3 region is CATSGTSSGANTEAFF. In nucleotides, the CDR3 is TGTGCCACCAGTGGAACGTCGTCAGGGGCTAACACTGAAGCTTTCTTT.

The V gene is TRBV5-1, the J gene TRBJ2-2; 7 bases agree with TRBD1. Germline CDR1 and CDR2: SGHRS and YFSETQ. Trimming took 1 base from V and 6 from J; bases not matched to a gene: 3. This CDR3 is built from 14 residues. The CDR3 sequence is CASSLRQGPGELFF. The CDR3 DNA follows: TGCGCCAGCAGCTTGAGACAGGGTCCCGGGGAGCTGTTTTTT. The whole variable domain, remainder taken from reference TRBV5-1 and TRBJ2-2, is KAGVTQTPRYLIKTRGQQVTLSCSPISGHRSVSWYQQTPGQGLQFLFEYFSETQRNKGNFPGRFSGRQFSNSRSEMNVSTLELGDSALYLCASSLRQGPGELFFGEGSRLTVL.

The V and J genes are TRBV5-1 and TRBJ1-2; 7 bases are shared with TRBD1. Germline V gene data show CDR1 as SGHRS and CDR2 as YFSETQ. The CDR3 is made up of 15 amino acids. V was clipped by 3 bases and J by 2 bases; unmatched bases: 7. The CDR3 DNA follows: TGCGCCAGCAGCTCGAGGGGGCAGGGAAACTATGGCTACACCTTC. This sequence encodes CASSSRGQGNYGYTF.